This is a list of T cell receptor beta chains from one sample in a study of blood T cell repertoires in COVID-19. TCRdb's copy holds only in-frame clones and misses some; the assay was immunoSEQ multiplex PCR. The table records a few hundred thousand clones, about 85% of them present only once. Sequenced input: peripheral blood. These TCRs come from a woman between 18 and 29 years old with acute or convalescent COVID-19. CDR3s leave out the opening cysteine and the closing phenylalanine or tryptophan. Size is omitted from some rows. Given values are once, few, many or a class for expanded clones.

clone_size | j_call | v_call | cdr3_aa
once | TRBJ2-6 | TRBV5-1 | ASSFSGPSGANVLT
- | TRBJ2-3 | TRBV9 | ASSPVAGPAGRWNTQY
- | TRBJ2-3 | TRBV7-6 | ASSPGLTGREDTQY
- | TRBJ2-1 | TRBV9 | ASSPTGQGANEQF
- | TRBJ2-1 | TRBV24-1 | ATSDFGQGSYNEQF
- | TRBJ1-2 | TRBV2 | ASSEAWSGYT
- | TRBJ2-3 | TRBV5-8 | ASSTGTSGSTDTQY
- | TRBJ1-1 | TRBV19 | ASSIRRVGYTEAF
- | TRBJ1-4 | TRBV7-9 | ASSSGQINEKLF
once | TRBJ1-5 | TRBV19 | ASSIDIYQPQH
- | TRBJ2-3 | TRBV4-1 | ASSQRVAFKDTQY
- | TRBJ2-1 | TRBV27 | ASSLAASYNEQF
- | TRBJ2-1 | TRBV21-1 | ASSNRQGHEQF
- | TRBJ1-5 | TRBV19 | ASSIGQGGNQPQH
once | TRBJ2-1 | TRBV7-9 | ASTLYRDTEQF
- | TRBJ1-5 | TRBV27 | ASSFLPPGPYQPQH
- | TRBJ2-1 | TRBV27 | ASSGLAGVGYNEQF
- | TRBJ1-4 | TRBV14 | ASSQDRAVNEKLF
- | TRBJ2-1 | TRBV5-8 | ASSPFREEQF
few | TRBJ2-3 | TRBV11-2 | ASSLDSTPDYSTDTQY
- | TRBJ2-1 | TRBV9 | ASSVEGLAGNEQF
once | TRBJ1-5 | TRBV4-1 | ASSHPGQGDNQPQH
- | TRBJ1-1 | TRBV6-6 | ASIGQKNTEAF
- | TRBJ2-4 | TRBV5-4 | ASSLERGSDIQY
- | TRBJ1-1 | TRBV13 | ASSLVAPGGTEAF
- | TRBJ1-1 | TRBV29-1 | SVDRPRGTEAF
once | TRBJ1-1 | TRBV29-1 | SVETGWNTEAF
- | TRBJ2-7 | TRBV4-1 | ASSFGTGGYEQY
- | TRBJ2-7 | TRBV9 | ASSGEGLAGPYEQY
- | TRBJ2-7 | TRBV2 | ASAAGQSTGEQY
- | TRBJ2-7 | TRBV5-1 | ASSSRTSTYEQY
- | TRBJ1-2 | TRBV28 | ASSFTRGTNYGYT
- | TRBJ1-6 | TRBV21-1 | ASRTKERNSPLH
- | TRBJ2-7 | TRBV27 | ASRRGLAGTYEQY
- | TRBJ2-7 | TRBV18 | ASSPWPYEQY
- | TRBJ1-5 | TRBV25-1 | ASSTRDRVYSNQPQH
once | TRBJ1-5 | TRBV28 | ASSPPWGHSNQPQH
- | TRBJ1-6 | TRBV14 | ASSQVAPNNSPLH
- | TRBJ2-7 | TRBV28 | ASSLKLAASSYEQY
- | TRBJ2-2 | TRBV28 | ASSLVFIGWGELF
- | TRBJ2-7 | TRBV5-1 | ASSRKGQGAGEQY
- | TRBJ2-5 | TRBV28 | ASSSLAGAAETQY
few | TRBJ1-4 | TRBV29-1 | SVSVSNEKLF
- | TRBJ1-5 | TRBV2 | ASTPEGGENQPQH
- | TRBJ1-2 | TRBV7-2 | ASSLLQGRNYGYT
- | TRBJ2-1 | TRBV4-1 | ASSQGSKTSHNEQF
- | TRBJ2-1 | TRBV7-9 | ASSLGVTSGRGNEQF
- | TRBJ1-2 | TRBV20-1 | SPGGGYGYT
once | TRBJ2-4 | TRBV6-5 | ASSPQGRGKNIQY
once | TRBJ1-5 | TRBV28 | ASSQTGQDQPQH
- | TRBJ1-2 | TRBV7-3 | ASSLTGAEIYGYT
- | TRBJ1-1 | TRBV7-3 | ASSFEQGGTEAF